One sample yielded the 6 T cell receptor beta chains listed below, sequenced in a study of graft-versus-host responses after intestinal transplantation. Antigen specificity for these receptors is unknown. The protocol was immunoSEQ multiplex PCR, while the TCRdb copy is restricted to in-frame clones and leaves out a portion. The table includes about 110,000 clones, 85% to 95% detected once. Source: unstimulated CD8+ T cells sorted from spleen or lymph node cells, taken before intestinal transplant. The origin of the receptors is a human donor who received an intestinal transplant.

This chain uses TRBV4-1 with TRBJ1-1; no clear D gene. V lost 3 bases and J lost 0, with 2 bases in between. There are 12 residues in the CDR3. Germline CDR1 reads MGHRA; CDR2 reads YSYEKL. The CDR3 DNA follows: TGCGCCAGCAGCCACCTGAACACTGAAGCTTTCTTT. This codes for CASSHLNTEAFF.

The chain joins TRBV6-5 to TRBJ1-2; 7 bases align to TRBD1. The length of the CDR3 is 13 residues. The V gene end was trimmed by 6 bases and the J gene end by 5 bases; junction bases not matched to a gene: 6. Looked up from germline, CDR1 is MNHEY and CDR2 is SVGAGI. DNA of the CDR3: TGTGCCAGCAGCACCGGGACAGAGTATGGCTACACCTTC. This codes for CASSTGTEYGYTF.

The genes are TRBV11-1 and TRBJ2-1, with 9 nucleotides matching TRBD1. CDR3 length: 14 amino acids. V was pared by 3 bases and J by 7 bases, with 4 bases of the junction left unmatched. Germline V gene data show CDR1 as SGHAT and CDR2 as FQDESV (reference sequence). CDR3 in amino acids: CASSFSGTGNEQFF. CDR3 nucleotides: TGTGCCAGCAGCTTTTCCGGGACAGGGAATGAGCAGTTCTTC.

The CDR3 sequence is CASSIAGSGDYNEQFF. The CDR3 nucleotides read TGTGCCAGTAGTATAGCGGGTAGCGGAGACTACAATGAGCAGTTCTTC. The rearrangement links TRBV19 to TRBJ2-1; TRBD2 is a possible D gene (6 bases). Germline values: CDR1 LNHDA, CDR2 SQIVND (reference sequence). The length of the CDR3 is 16 residues. V lost 1 base and J 3 bases, leaving 13 bases between the germline ends.

A single count supports this clone. This chain connects TRBV6-1 to TRBJ2-7; possible D gene TRBD1, 6 bases. The CDR3 totals 14 residues. Germline V gene data show CDR1 as MNHNS and CDR2 as SASEGT. Trimming stripped 11 bases from V and 3 bases from J, with 20 bases between. CDR3 region: CASFRGSPSYEQYF. As DNA, the CDR3 is TGTGCCTCCTTCAGGGGAAGTCCCAGCTACGAGCAGTACTTC.

The chain combines TRBV7-9 with TRBJ2-7; D may be TRBD2 (5 bases). There are 14 residues in the CDR3. The V and J ends lost 2 bases and 1 base respectively, with 9 bases between them. The germline CDR1 and CDR2 sequences are SEHNR and FQNEAQ (reference sequence). The CDR3 DNA is TGTGCCAGCAGCTTAAGCGGCCAGTCCTACGAGCAGTACTTC. This translates into CASSLSGQSYEQYF. Combining the CDR3 with reference TRBV7-9 and TRBJ2-7 gives the whole variable domain DTGVSQNPRHKITKRGQNVTFRCDPISEHNRLYWYRQTLGQGPEFLTYFQNEAQLEKSRLLSDRFSAERPKGSFSTLEIQRTEQGDSAMYLCASSLSGQSYEQYFGPGTRLTVT.